This entry concerns a single TCR beta chain. Its recognized antigen is unknown. Nothing much larger sits one base from this clone, and base qualities are not available. The sample is drawn from a study of radiation and T cells in renal cell carcinoma (TCRdb year 2020). About the full investigation: TCR beta sequencing covered around 50 samples in total, comprising some 26 tumors and approximately 27 peripheral blood samples. The last blood draw occurred 4 weeks after radiation, at the same time as nephrectomy. Across all 53 samples, 3,800,000 or so unique CDR3 nucleotide sequences encoding about 2.7 million unique CDR3 amino acid sequences were identified. Results the study describes overall, beyond this receptor: In blood, the top tumor clonotypes increased from baseline to 2 weeks after radiation and then shrank by 4 weeks, which suggests a temporary expansion of tumor-resident clones. Because the trial had a single-armed design, the trial could not examine how radiation dose or scheduling affected the TCR repertoire. Because no pretreatment tumor biopsies were available, whether clonotypes were present in the tumor at baseline could not be determined. Tracking of blood repertoire dynamics stopped at about 4 weeks after treatment, with no follow-up past that point.

Per the publication, the time point label means: blood 4 weeks post-SBRT, at nephrectomy. Read against the paper, the sample's treatment or condition label means: 15 Gy SBRT to primary tumor, nephrectomy 4 weeks later. Samples were obtained from a clinical trial, in which 15 Gy stereotactic body radiation therapy was delivered to primary renal cell carcinomas and nephrectomy was performed 4 weeks later. To track tumor-enriched clonotypes, serial peripheral blood was sampled from radiation-treated patients at baseline and at 2 weeks and 4 weeks after SBRT. Every patient's renal cell carcinoma showed clear cell pathology. The QIAamp DNA Blood Mini Kit (Qiagen) was used to prepare genomic DNA for TCR sequencing. Samples were included in the analyses only if all quality control checks were passed. The immunoSEQ kit was used, according to the manufacturer's recommendations, to generate TCR beta libraries from genomic DNA. For library preparation, a first multiplex PCR was performed with proprietary primers, followed by a second PCR in which unique barcodes were added, and bead cleanups were performed after each round. Each sample batch included a kit-provided positive control reaction and a negative control reaction. The final libraries underwent checking on an Agilent 4200 TapeStation D1000 ScreenTape, volumetric pooling, and quantification by qPCR. Sequencing ran on an Illumina NextSeq500 with a MidOutput 150-cycle cartridge, using 156 Read1 and 15 Index1 cycles with kit custom primers. The pooled library was loaded at 0.9 to 1 pM with an approximately 21% PhiX control spike-in. From the authors' description of their analysis: Vendor-processed data were analyzed in R, and a clonotype was defined as all T cells sharing the same CDR3 nucleotide sequence. For clone abundance analyses, frequencies were normalized to the 10,000 most abundant clones in each sample. Public T cell clones, which averaged fewer than five per sample, were excluded before analysis. An abundance difference of at least 32-fold between compartments was the criterion for calling clonotypes tumor-enriched or baseline blood-enriched. A beta-binomial differential abundance model was used to identify clonotypes that were expanded or contracted between blood time points. Similarity between tumor and blood repertoires was quantified using the Baroni-Urbani and Buser coefficient, and groups were compared with two-tailed Wilcoxon tests in R. Sourced from immuneACCESS, this table was stored by TCRdb with only in-frame sequences that have V and J called. A share of the clones is absent; for the studies checked, an unresolved V gene accounts for under half, and the remainder has no known explanation. The V and J calls and clone size come from that table; D and trimming were worked out from the DNA. In this sample the table shows some 97,000 clones, roughly 84% of which occur a single time. Approximately 7.2% of the sample is held by the ten biggest clonotypes.

The CDR3, cysteine through phenylalanine, is 15 amino acids long. Only CDR3 DNA remains: 45 bases, in frame from the first base. The germline V gene yields SGHTA for CDR1 and FQGNSA for CDR2. V is clipped by 2 bases and J by 3 bases, and the sequence between their germline boundaries is 11 bases long. The V and J segments used are TRBV7-2 and TRBJ1-5; the D gene identity is not certain. This TCR was sampled from a man between 60 and 75 years old with renal cell carcinoma. Sequenced material: blood, taken from a patient whose treatment included radiotherapy and nephrectomy. In nucleotide form, the sequence is TGTGCCAGCAGCTTAATCCAGACTCCCAATCAGCCCCAGCATTTT. Translated, this gives CASSLIQTPNQPQHF.